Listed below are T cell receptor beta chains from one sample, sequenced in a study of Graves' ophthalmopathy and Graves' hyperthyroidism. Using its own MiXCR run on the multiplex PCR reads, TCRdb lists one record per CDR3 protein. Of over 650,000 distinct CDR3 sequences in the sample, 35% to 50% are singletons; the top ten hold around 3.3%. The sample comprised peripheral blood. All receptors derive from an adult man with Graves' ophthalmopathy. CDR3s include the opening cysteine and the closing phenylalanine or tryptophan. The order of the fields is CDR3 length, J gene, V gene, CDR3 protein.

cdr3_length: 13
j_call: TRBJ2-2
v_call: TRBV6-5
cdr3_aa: CASSYSGSGELFF

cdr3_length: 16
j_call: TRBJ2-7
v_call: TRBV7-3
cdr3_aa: CASSLTGGNPWNEQYF

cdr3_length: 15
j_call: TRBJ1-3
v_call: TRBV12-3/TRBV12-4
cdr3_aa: CASRLQQGSRNTIYF

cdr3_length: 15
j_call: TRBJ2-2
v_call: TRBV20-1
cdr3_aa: CSASYGGQGIGELFF

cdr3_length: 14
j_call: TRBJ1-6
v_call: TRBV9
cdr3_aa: CASSVGGSDQPLHF

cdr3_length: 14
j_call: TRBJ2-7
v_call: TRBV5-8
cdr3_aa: CASSSSDKSYEQYF

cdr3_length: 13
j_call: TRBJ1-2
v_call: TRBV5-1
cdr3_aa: CASSSGEPYGYTF

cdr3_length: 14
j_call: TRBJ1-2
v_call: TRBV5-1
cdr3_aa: CASSQRVDGYGYTF

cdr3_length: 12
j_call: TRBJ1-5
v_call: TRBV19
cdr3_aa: CASGRDRQPQHF

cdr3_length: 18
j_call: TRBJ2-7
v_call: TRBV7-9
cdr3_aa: CASSLARGLAGGSYEQYF

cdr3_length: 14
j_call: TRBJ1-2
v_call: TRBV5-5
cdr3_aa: CASSFRPTNYGYTF

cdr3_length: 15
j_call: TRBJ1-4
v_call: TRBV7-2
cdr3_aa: CASSFGQGWDEKLFF

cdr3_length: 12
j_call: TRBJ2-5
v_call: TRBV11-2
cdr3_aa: CASGLWGETQYF

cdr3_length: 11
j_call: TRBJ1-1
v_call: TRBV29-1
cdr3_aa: CSFARTSEAFF

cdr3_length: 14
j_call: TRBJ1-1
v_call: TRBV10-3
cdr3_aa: CAISPTGGITEAFF

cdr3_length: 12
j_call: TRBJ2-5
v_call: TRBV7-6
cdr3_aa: CASSPQDRAQYF

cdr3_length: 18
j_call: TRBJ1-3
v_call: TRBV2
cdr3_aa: CASSSNGAGTVSGNTIYF

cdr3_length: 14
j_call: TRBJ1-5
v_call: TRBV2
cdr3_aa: CVSSWTSGSETQHF

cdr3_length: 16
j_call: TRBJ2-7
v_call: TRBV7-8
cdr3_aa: CASSLAGTGSSYEQYF

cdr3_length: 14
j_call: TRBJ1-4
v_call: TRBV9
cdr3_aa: CASSVTAANEKLFF

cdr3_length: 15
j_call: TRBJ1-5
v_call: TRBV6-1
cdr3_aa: CASSDRSGGNQPQHF

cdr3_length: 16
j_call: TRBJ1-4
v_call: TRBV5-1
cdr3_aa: CASSLVVSGDNEKLFF

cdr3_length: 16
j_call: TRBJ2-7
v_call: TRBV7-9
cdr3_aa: CASSLAPGLAGYEQYF

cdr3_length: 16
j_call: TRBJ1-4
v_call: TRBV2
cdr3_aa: CASRRSWGPTNEKLFF

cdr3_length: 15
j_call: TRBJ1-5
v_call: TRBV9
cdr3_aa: CASSSRDSGAPTQHF

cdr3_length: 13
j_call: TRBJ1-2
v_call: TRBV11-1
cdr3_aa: CASSSDRVRGYTF

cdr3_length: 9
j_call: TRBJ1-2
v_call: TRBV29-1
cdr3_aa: CSVDPGYTF

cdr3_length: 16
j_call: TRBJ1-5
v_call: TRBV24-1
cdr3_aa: CATSDWKAPRGQPQHF

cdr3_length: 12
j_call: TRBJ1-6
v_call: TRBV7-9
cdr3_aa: CASSQPDSPLHF

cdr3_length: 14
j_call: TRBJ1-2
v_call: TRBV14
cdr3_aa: CASSQAVGPHGYTF

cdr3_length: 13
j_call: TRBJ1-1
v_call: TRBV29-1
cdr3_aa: CSVEKGAGTEAFF

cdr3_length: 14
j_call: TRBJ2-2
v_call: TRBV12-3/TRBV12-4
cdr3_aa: CASNLAGTTGELFF

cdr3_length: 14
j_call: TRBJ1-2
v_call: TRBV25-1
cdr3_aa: CACSARGPNYGYTF